The 20 T cell receptor beta chains given below trace back to one sample, sequenced in a study of T cell changes during pregnancy in multiple sclerosis. Method: immunoSEQ multiplex PCR; TCRdb's copy keeps in-frame clones and lacks some. This table holds tens of thousands of clones, 90% to 95% found once. The specimen comprised CD4+ T cells from peripheral blood mononuclear cells, sampled before pregnancy. The receptors here all came from a female donor with multiple sclerosis, enrolled in a pregnancy study.

The sample holds a few counts of this clone. The rearrangement joins TRBV5-1 to TRBJ1-3; the match to TRBD1 covers 9 bases. CDR3 size: 20 residues. Germline V CDR1 and CDR2: SGHRS, YFSETQ. With 0 bases clipped from V and 3 bases from J, the junction kept 16 bases outside the gene matches. CDR3 residues: CASSLGLNLGQGSVGNTIYF. The CDR3 DNA reads as TGCGCCAGCAGCTTGGGGTTAAATTTGGGACAGGGATCGGTTGGAAACACCATATATTTT.

This sequence joins TRBV2 and TRBJ2-7, with D uncertain. The CDR3 loop spans 11 amino acids. V lost 7 bases and J lost 4, with 8 bases in between. Germline V gene sequence: CDR1 SNHLY, CDR2 FYNNEI. CDR3 in amino acids: CASKVDYEQYF. CDR3 DNA: TGTGCCAGCAAAGTAGATTACGAGCAGTACTTC.

The CDR3 spells CASSRGQETQYF. The CDR3 DNA sequence: TGTGCCAGCAGCCGGGGACAAGAGACCCAGTACTTC. This sequence joins TRBV6-5 and TRBJ2-5; TRBD2 is a possible D gene (5 bases). CDR1 MNHEY and CDR2 SVGAGI come from the germline V gene. The CDR3 has 12 amino acids. Trimming cost V 6 bases and J 2 bases, with 7 bases left between them.

V is TRBV29-1 and J is TRBJ2-7; the match to TRBD1 covers 8 bases. The CDR3 spans 14 residues. Germline V gene lookup returns CDR1 SQVTM and CDR2 ANQGSEA. V shed 7 bases and J 1 base; nucleotides not matched to a gene: 9. DNA for the CDR3: TGCAGCGCCAGATCCGGGACAGGTTCCTACGAGCAGTACTTC. Protein product: CSARSGTGSYEQYF.

V is TRBV12-5 and J is TRBJ1-4; D not resolved. The ends were cut back, 1 base at V and 4 bases at J, with 10 bases in the middle. Germline CDR1 and CDR2: LGHNT and FRNRAP. This CDR3 has 15 amino acids. CDR3 loop: CASGLGDGGNEKLFF. Written as DNA, the CDR3 is TGTGCTAGTGGTTTGGGTGACGGAGGTAATGAAAAACTGTTTTTT. The entire variable domain, with the rest obtained from reference TRBV12-5 and TRBJ1-4, is as follows: DARVTQTPRHKVTEMGQEVTMRCQPILGHNTVFWYRQTMMQGLELLAYFRNRAPLDDSGMPKDRFSAEMPDATLATLKIQPSEPRDSAVYFCASGLGDGGNEKLFFGSGTQLSVL.

The V gene is TRBV12-5, the J gene TRBJ2-5, with 7 bases lining up with TRBD2. The CDR3 extends over 12 amino acids. V lost 6 bases, J lost 7 bases, and 5 bases stayed unmatched. CDR1 and CDR2 from the germline V gene are LGHNT and FRNRAP. The CDR3 region is CASGGEGSTQYF. The DNA of the CDR3 is TGTGCTAGTGGAGGGGAGGGTTCGACCCAGTACTTC. Using reference TRBV12-5 and TRBJ2-5 for the parts outside the CDR3, the full variable domain is DARVTQTPRHKVTEMGQEVTMRCQPILGHNTVFWYRQTMMQGLELLAYFRNRAPLDDSGMPKDRFSAEMPDATLATLKIQPSEPRDSAVYFCASGGEGSTQYFGPGTRLLVL.

The chain is built from TRBV6-1 and TRBJ2-7, with TRBD1 matching over 7 bases. The ends lost 7 bases at V and 1 base at J; junction bases unmatched: 10. Germline assignment: CDR1 MNHNS and CDR2 SASEGT. The CDR3 runs to 15 residues. The CDR3 nucleotides are TGTGCCAGCACCCTACCGGGACAGCTTTCCTACGAGCAGTACTTC. This translates into CASTLPGQLSYEQYF.

The V call is TRBV18, the J call TRBJ1-3; D is ambiguous. The V gene's germline CDR1 is KGHSH and CDR2 LQKENI. The length of the CDR3 is 17 residues. Deletions cut 6 bases from V and 0 bases from J, with 18 bases between. Here the CDR3 reads CASSLRERELSGNTIYF. CDR3 coding DNA: TGTGCCAGCTCCCTCAGAGAAAGGGAGCTCTCTGGAAACACCATATATTTT.

This chain links TRBV9 with TRBJ1-2, with D possibly matching TRBD1 (5 bases). V was cut by 0 bases and J by 7 bases, with 10 bases left in between. The germline V gene encodes CDR1 SGDLS and CDR2 YYNGEE. The CDR3 sequence is 13 residues long. The CDR3 bases are TGTGCCAGCAGCGTAGTCCAGGGTCTTGGCTACACCTTC. Protein product: CASSVVQGLGYTF.

V is TRBV7-2 and J is TRBJ2-7, with 8 bases fitting TRBD2. V was pared by 7 bases and J by 2 bases, with 13 bases of the junction left unmatched. CDR1 is SGHTA, CDR2 FQGNSA, per germline. The CDR3 covers 16 residues. The DNA of the CDR3 is TGTGCCAGCACCCTCCTAAGCCTAGCGGGTCCCTACGAGCAGTACTTC. Translating it yields CASTLLSLAGPYEQYF.

This clone was counted once. The chain combines TRBV16 with TRBJ1-2, with D possibly matching TRBD1 (6 bases). Between the trimmed V and J ends, which lost 1 base and 6 bases, there was a span of 12 bases. CDR1 is KGHSY and CDR2 is FQNENV in the germline V gene. This CDR3 comprises 14 residues. DNA for the CDR3: TGTGCCAGCAGCCAATTCGGGGGGCGAGATGGCTACACCTTC. Amino acid sequence: CASSQFGGRDGYTF.

This sequence joins TRBV6-6 and TRBJ1-3, with TRBD1 matching over 10 bases. The CDR3 extends over 15 amino acids. Germline V gene lookup returns CDR1 MNHNY and CDR2 SVGAGI (reference sequence). V lost 5 bases to trimming and J lost 3 bases; unmatched junction nucleotides: 4. The CDR3 nucleotides read TGTGCCAGCAGTCGGGGGACAGGGGTTGGAAACACCATATATTTT. Translation gives CASSRGTGVGNTIYF.

The V and J genes are TRBV7-7 and TRBJ2-3; TRBD2 might be the D (6 bases). Germline V gene lookup returns CDR1 SSHAT and CDR2 FNYEAQ (reference sequence). This CDR3 is built from 15 residues. Between the trimmed V and J ends, which lost 0 bases and 0 bases, there was a span of 7 bases. The CDR3 spells CASSLAGGSTDTQYF. Written as DNA, the CDR3 is TGTGCCAGCAGCTTAGCGGGGGGTAGCACAGATACGCAGTATTTT.

This rearrangement joins TRBV2 to TRBJ1-4; D gene uncertain. From germline, CDR1 is SNHLY and CDR2 FYNNEI. The CDR3 spans 13 residues. Trimming took off 2 bases at V and 11 bases at J, with 12 bases between the two ends. This CDR3 is CASSEQLGGKLFF. The DNA for the CDR3 is TGTGCCAGCAGTGAACAACTAGGAGGGAAACTGTTTTTT.

V gene TRBV7-2 combines with J gene TRBJ2-3, with 11 bases fitting TRBD2. V was clipped by 1 base and J by 7 bases; unmatched bases: 10. The germline CDR1 and CDR2 sequences are SGHTA and FQGNSA. The CDR3 contains 17 residues. In nucleotides, the CDR3 is TGTGCCAGCAGCTTAGTAGCTAGCGGGGGGTTAGGCCATACGCAGTATTTT. Amino acids: CASSLVASGGLGHTQYF.

J is TRBJ2-7 and V is TRBV19; 7 bases map to TRBD1. The length of the CDR3 is 16 residues. V was clipped by 3 bases and J by 0 bases; unmatched bases: 8. CDR1 is LNHDA and CDR2 is SQIVND in the germline V gene (reference sequence). CDR3 sequence (DNA): TGTGCCAGTAGTATGCGGACAGGACCGATCTCCTACGAGCAGTACTTC. Translated: CASSMRTGPISYEQYF.

The CDR3 DNA reads TGTGCCAGCAGCTTACGCGGGGGACCCGCATACGAGCAGTACTTC. It is translated as CASSLRGGPAYEQYF. The V gene is TRBV7-2, the J gene TRBJ2-7, with 7 bases aligning to TRBD2. This CDR3 is 15 amino acids long. Looked up from germline, CDR1 is SGHTA and CDR2 is FQGNSA. V lost 2 bases and J lost 4; bases outside the gene matches: 8.

This chain links TRBV30 with TRBJ1-3, with D unclear. This CDR3 comprises 12 residues. The V and J ends lost 4 bases and 0 bases respectively, with 4 bases between them. Germline CDR1 is GTSNPN and CDR2 is SVGIG (reference sequence). For the CDR3, the DNA is TGTGCCTGGACAGGCTCTGGAAACACCATATATTTT. Amino acid sequence: CAWTGSGNTIYF.

This clone occurred a few times. In nucleotides, the CDR3 is TGCAGCCTAATGGGACTAGCGGGGGTTGGTGAGCAGTTCTTC. As protein: CSLMGLAGVGEQFF. The chain combines TRBV29-1 with TRBJ2-1, with TRBD2 matching over 14 bases. Unmatched junction bases numbered 9, after V lost 8 bases and J lost 9 bases. The CDR3 spans 14 residues. Germline-derived CDR1 and CDR2 are SQVTM and ANQGSEA.

This clone was counted a few times. The chain recombines TRBV4-2 with TRBJ1-1, with D maybe TRBD1 (6 bases). V lost 5 bases and J 5 bases, leaving 18 bases between the germline ends. CDR1 and CDR2 (germline): LGHNA, YNFKEQ. There are 15 residues in the CDR3. This CDR3 is CASSSYYRVDTEAFF. Here the CDR3 DNA reads TGTGCCAGCAGCTCCTACTACAGGGTTGATACTGAAGCTTTCTTT.